This T cell receptor beta chain was sequenced for a study of blood T cell repertoires in COVID-19. Study-wide background: Sources were T cells, B-cell-depleted T cells, or PBMCs; the material itself was cDNA or gDNA.

Clones were read by immunoSEQ multiplex PCR, and TCRdb kept only the in-frame ones, dropping some. Of 250,000 or so clones in the sample, approximately 88% were seen once. Looked up from germline, CDR1 is SGDLS and CDR2 is YYNGEE. This CDR3 region has 15 residues. V shed 4 bases and J shed 5 bases, with 16 bases lying between them. The receptor's source is a woman aged 25 to 39 with COVID-19, enrolled during active disease. What was sequenced was peripheral blood. The gene calls are TRBV9 and TRBJ2-1; TRBD2 is a possible D gene (7 bases). In DNA form, the CDR3 reads TGTGCCAGCAGCCCGAGGGGGGGCAGGGACAATGAGCAGTTCTTC. Its protein is CASSPRGGRDNEQFF.